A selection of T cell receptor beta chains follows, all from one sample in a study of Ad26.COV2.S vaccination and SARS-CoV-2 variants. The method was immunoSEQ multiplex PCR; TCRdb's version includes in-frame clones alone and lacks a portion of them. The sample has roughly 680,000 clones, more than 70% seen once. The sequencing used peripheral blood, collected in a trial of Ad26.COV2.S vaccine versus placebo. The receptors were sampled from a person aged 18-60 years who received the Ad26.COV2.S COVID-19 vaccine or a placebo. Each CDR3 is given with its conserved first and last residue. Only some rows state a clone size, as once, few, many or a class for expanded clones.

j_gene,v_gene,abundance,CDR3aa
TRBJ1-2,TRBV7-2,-,CASSLVPGDGYGYTF
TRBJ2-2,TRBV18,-,CASSPVRLAGSNTGELFF
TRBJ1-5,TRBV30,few,CAWSGSGQSGNQPQHF
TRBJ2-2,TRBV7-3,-,CASSPKGGEANTGELFF
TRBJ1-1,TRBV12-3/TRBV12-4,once,CASSPGNTEAFF
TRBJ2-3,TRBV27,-,CASSYGTGADTQYF
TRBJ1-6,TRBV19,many,CASRITGIPYSPLHF
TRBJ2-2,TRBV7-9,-,CASSEPVGTGELFF
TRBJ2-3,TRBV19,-,CASTTRWRMGGTDTQYF
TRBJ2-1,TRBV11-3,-,CASSLAAGPLATMVQFF
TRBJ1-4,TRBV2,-,CASSTGTVEKLFF
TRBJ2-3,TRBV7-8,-,CASSLKRELLPDTQYF
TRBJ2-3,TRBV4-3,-,CASSQDGLAGTDTQYF
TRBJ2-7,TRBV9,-,CASSVEEAPYEQYF
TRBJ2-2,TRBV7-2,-,CASSFGRTTGELFF
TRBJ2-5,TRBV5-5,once,CASSYRAQETQYF
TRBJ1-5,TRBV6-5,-,CASSSRDRGNQPQHF
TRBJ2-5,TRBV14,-,CASSQRIGSGTQYF
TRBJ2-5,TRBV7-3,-,CASSLNGGPQETQYF
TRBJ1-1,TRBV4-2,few,CASSQGNRQNTEAFF
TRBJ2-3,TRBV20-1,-,CSASPPPLLILTDTQYF
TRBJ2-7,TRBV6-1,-,CASSEARFSESYEQYF